These 15 T cell receptor beta chains were sequenced from one sample in a study of T cell repertoires in cytomegalovirus infection. Using its own MiXCR run on the reads, TCRdb lists one record per CDR3 protein. The data hold approximately 500,000 distinct CDR3 sequences, with about 11% observed a single time. Sequencing input: PBMCs. These receptor sequences come from a human donor in good health (CMV status not recorded). Some clones in this sample may be carry-over from other donors' samples.

This clonotype was observed a handful of times. The V gene is TRBV6-1, the J gene TRBJ2-5; 7 nucleotides line up with TRBD2. With 6 bases clipped from V and 2 bases from J, the junction kept 9 bases outside the gene matches. The CDR3 runs 15 residues. In germline, CDR1 is MNHNS, CDR2 SASEGT. The CDR3 sequence: CASRGGSGIQETQYF. The CDR3 nucleotides read TGTGCCAGCAGGGGGGGGAGCGGGATACAAGAGACCCAGTACTTC.

The chain couples TRBV20-1 to TRBJ2-2; TRBD2 matches 13 bases. V lost 2 bases and J lost 0; bases outside the gene matches: 18. The germline V gene encodes CDR1 DFQATT and CDR2 SNEGSKA (reference sequence). CDR3 length equals 22 residues. The chain's CDR3 is CSARSIRGGEGLAGPNTGELFF. The CDR3 DNA sequence: TGCAGTGCTAGATCCATCAGAGGGGGCGAGGGACTAGCGGGGCCGAACACCGGGGAGCTGTTTTTT.

This clonotype appeared many times. The chain combines TRBV2 with TRBJ2-1; 8 nucleotides match TRBD2. The CDR3 extends over 16 amino acids. The germline V gene has CDR1 SNHLY and CDR2 FYNNEI. With 5 bases clipped from V and 2 bases from J, the junction kept 8 bases outside the gene matches. This CDR3 is CASSPLRAGAYNEQFF. Here the CDR3 DNA reads TGTGCCAGCAGTCCTCTAAGAGCGGGGGCCTACAATGAGCAGTTCTTC.

This clonotype was detected ten times or more. The chain carries TRBV2 and TRBJ2-5; D perhaps matches TRBD2 (6 bases). Germline V gene sequence: CDR1 SNHLY, CDR2 FYNNEI. The CDR3 covers 13 residues. V dropped 7 bases and J dropped 5 bases, with 14 bases sitting between them. The CDR3 region is CASISAGLETQYF. The CDR3, as DNA: TGTGCCAGCATTTCGGCGGGGTTGGAGACCCAGTACTTC.

This clonotype was seen many times. The rearrangement uses TRBV7-2 and TRBJ2-5; tentative D call: TRBD1 (5 bases). V was trimmed by 2 bases and J by 5 bases, leaving 12 bases between them. The CDR3 contains 14 residues. The germline gives CDR1 SGHTA, CDR2 FQGNSA. In nucleotides, the CDR3 is TGTGCCAGCAGCTTATACCAGGGTCAGGAGACCCAGTACTTC. Translation gives CASSLYQGQETQYF.

This clonotype was detected many times. The chain couples TRBV12-5 to TRBJ1-2; no definite D call. This CDR3 has 15 residues. Trimming removed 3 bases from V and 4 bases from J, with 15 bases in between. CDR1 is LGHNT and CDR2 is FRNRAP in the germline V gene. The CDR3 nucleotides are TGTGCTAGTGGTTTACGGTCGAGGCCTAGCTATGGCTACACCTTC. It is translated as CASGLRSRPSYGYTF.

In its sample, this clonotype was seen many times. Here the CDR3 DNA reads TGCAGCGGCGCCCCCTCCTACAATGAGCAGTTCTTC. Amino acid sequence: CSGAPSYNEQFF. The chain combines TRBV29-1 with TRBJ2-1; D is ambiguous. The length of the CDR3 is 12 residues. Per germline, CDR1 SQVTM and CDR2 ANQGSEA. V lost 7 bases and J lost 0, with 7 bases in between.

This clonotype was observed at least ten times. V gene TRBV7-9 combines with J gene TRBJ2-3, with D possibly matching TRBD2 (6 bases). The CDR3 consists of 14 residues. V was pared by 8 bases and J by 2 bases, with 14 bases between. Germline V gives CDR1 SEHNR, CDR2 FQNEAQ (reference sequence). CDR3 in amino acids: CASGRRGITDTQYF. In DNA, the CDR3 is TGTGCCAGCGGGAGGCGAGGGATCACAGATACGCAGTATTTT.

This clonotype was observed at least ten times. The rearrangement uses TRBV12-5 and TRBJ2-5; no firm D call. Deletions cut 4 bases from V and 5 bases from J, with 5 bases between. Germline CDR1 LGHNT, CDR2 FRNRAP. This CDR3 region has 11 residues. The CDR3 nucleotides read TGTGCTAGTGGTTCCAAGGAGACCCAGTACTTC. Translated, it gives CASGSKETQYF.

This clonotype came up many times. V and J are TRBV7-3 and TRBJ2-1, with D possibly TRBD1 on 5 matching bases. Germline V CDR1 and CDR2: SGHTA, FQGTGA. The V gene lost 0 bases and the J gene lost 7 bases, with 10 bases spanning the gap. This CDR3 spans 14 amino acids. CDR3 in DNA: TGTGCCAGCAGCTTAACAACGACAGCTAATGAGCAGTTCTTC. Translation: CASSLTTTANEQFF.

The table lists this clonotype with a few counts. The genes are TRBV6-2 or TRBV6-3 and TRBJ1-2; D is ambiguous. Between the trimmed V and J ends, which lost 0 bases and 6 bases, there was a span of 5 bases. Germline CDR1 and CDR2: MNHEY and SVGEGT. The CDR3 runs 12 residues. CDR3 in amino acids: CASSYSGNGYTF. CDR3 coding DNA: TGTGCCAGCAGTTACTCGGGGAATGGCTACACCTTC.

The chain employs TRBV29-1 and TRBJ2-7, with TRBD1 identical over 10 bases. In germline, CDR1 is SQVTM, CDR2 ANQGSEA. The V gene end was trimmed by 5 bases and the J gene end by 6 bases; junction bases not matched to a gene: 4. The CDR3 loop spans 12 amino acids. The CDR3 loop is CSVWRDRGEQYF. CDR3 coding DNA: TGCAGCGTTTGGCGGGACAGGGGCGAGCAGTACTTC.

This clonotype was seen a few times. The chain uses TRBV20-1 and TRBJ1-2; D is perhaps TRBD1 (6 bases). The V end was cut by 6 bases, the J end by 0 bases, with 14 bases between. The germline V gene encodes CDR1 DFQATT and CDR2 SNEGSKA (reference sequence). The CDR3 runs 14 residues. CDR3 sequence: CSAVDRIPNYGYTF. CDR3 coding DNA: TGCAGTGCGGTTGACAGGATTCCTAACTATGGCTACACCTTC.

The sample holds many counts of this clonotype. The chain links TRBV4-1 to TRBJ2-1; 9 bases are shared with TRBD2. Germline V gives CDR1 MGHRA, CDR2 YSYEKL. CDR3 length equals 15 residues. With 4 bases clipped from V and 1 base from J, the junction kept 2 bases outside the gene matches. The CDR3 DNA follows: TGCGCCAGCAGCCCACTAGCGGGTTCCTACAATGAGCAGTTCTTC. Encoded protein: CASSPLAGSYNEQFF.

This clonotype appeared many times. J is TRBJ1-5 and V is TRBV12-3 or TRBV12-4; no clear D. The CDR3 contains 11 residues. V lost 3 bases to trimming and J lost 5 bases, with 2 bases between them. CDR3 residues: CASSFDQPQHF. DNA of the CDR3: TGTGCCAGCAGTTTTGATCAGCCCCAGCATTTT.